This T cell receptor (beta chain) was recovered during a study of cytomegalovirus exposure and HLA in healthy donors. Nominal health characterized the donors when sampled, though unrecorded immune exposures were likely. Study results and limitations: Most of the TCR beta V segments (in an earlier analysis) were productive either about 87% or about 30% of the time.

Primers for the PCR totalled 60 Vbeta and 13 Jbeta. Measured with immunoSEQ multiplex PCR; TCRdb has only the in-frame clones, and not every one. Of more than 85,000 clones in the sample, over 60% were seen once. This clone is a singleton in its sample. Its antigen is still unknown. Specimen: PBMCs. This TCR was sampled from a woman aged 60 to 75 in good health and CMV-seropositive.

The CDR3 DNA reads as TGTGCCAGCTCCCCCGGGACAGGGGAGTGGGAGCAGTACTTC. Its protein is CASSPGTGEWEQYF. J is TRBJ2-7 and V is TRBV18; 10 bases fit TRBD1. This CDR3 comprises 14 residues. V trimming: 6 bases; J trimming: 7 bases; junction bases outside the gene matches: 9. CDR1 and CDR2 (germline): KGHSH, LQKENI. Using reference TRBV18 and TRBJ2-7 for the parts outside the CDR3, the full variable domain is NAGVMQNPRHLVRRRGQEARLRCSPMKGHSHVYWYRQLPEEGLKFMVYLQKENIIDESGMPKERFSAEFPKEGPSILRIQQVVRGDSAAYFCASSPGTGEWEQYFGPGTRLTVT.